Below, 18 T cell receptor beta chains from the same sample are listed, as sequenced in a study of spatial heterogeneity in lung cancer. This sample's time point: blood at routine non-recurrence follow-up after resection. TCRdb fed the 5' RACE reads into MiXCR, producing one record per CDR3 protein. In the table there are about 36,000 distinct CDR3 sequences, 6.5% to 9.5% of which are singletons. Sequences were derived from PBMCs, sampled at follow-up. The receptors were sampled from a male donor with early-stage non-small cell lung cancer.

The sample holds many counts of this clonotype. The CDR3 coding sequence is TGCGCCAGCAGCTCTATGGTCTACAATGAGCAGTTCTTC. This encodes CASSSMVYNEQFF. The genes are TRBV5-1 and TRBJ2-1; unclear D gene. CDR3 size: 13 residues. Trimming left V 3 bases short and J 3 bases short, with 7 bases between. CDR1 is SGHRS and CDR2 is YFSETQ in the germline V gene.

This clonotype was picked up many times. The chain recombines TRBV7-9 with TRBJ1-1; D is uncertain. CDR3 length: 14 amino acids. The germline V gene encodes CDR1 SEHNR and CDR2 FQNEAQ (reference sequence). Trimming took 4 bases from V and 3 from J, leaving 12 bases between them. The CDR3 protein is CASSWGDGDTEAFF. In nucleotides, the CDR3 is TGTGCCAGCAGCTGGGGAGACGGGGACACTGAAGCTTTCTTT.

This clonotype has ten or more counts. The chain combines TRBV6-5 with TRBJ1-2; D is ambiguous. The V gene lost 2 bases and the J gene lost 0 bases, with 13 bases spanning the gap. The germline gives CDR1 MNHEY, CDR2 SVGAGI. This CDR3 has 16 amino acids. CDR3 in DNA: TGTGCCAGCAGTTACAGTGCCCTGGAGCCTAACTATGGCTACACCTTC. Encoded protein: CASSYSALEPNYGYTF.

This clonotype was counted many times. The genes are TRBV11-2 and TRBJ2-3, with unresolved D. CDR1 is SGHAT, CDR2 FQNNGV, per germline. V was trimmed by 5 bases and J by 3 bases, leaving 15 bases between them. The CDR3 spans 15 residues. CDR3 region: CASSVPGPGTDTQYF. The CDR3 nucleotides are TGTGCCAGCAGCGTACCCGGGCCTGGGACAGATACGCAGTATTTT.

This clonotype is termed medium-sized. The chain joins TRBV7-8 to TRBJ2-1, with a weak D call TRBD2 (6 bases). Trimming shortened V by 3 bases and J by 8 bases, and 14 bases separated the two germline ends. This CDR3 is 14 amino acids long. CDR1 is SGHVS and CDR2 is FQNEAQ in the germline V gene. CDR3 nucleotides: TGTGCCAGCAGCTTCGGGACTCCCCAGGATGAGCAGTTCTTC. Translating gives CASSFGTPQDEQFF. The variable domain in full, completed from reference TRBV7-8 and TRBJ2-1, reads GAGVSQSPRYKVAKRGQDVALRCDPISGHVSLFWYQQALGQGPEFLTYFQNEAQLDKSGLPSDRFFAERPEGSVSTLKIQRTQQEDSAVYLCASSFGTPQDEQFFGPGTRLTVL.

This clonotype has a handful of counts. J is TRBJ2-2 and V is TRBV13; D is possibly TRBD2 (6 bases). Germline CDR1 and CDR2: PRHDT and FYEKMQ (reference sequence). CDR3 length: 15 amino acids. The V and J ends lost 1 base and 1 base respectively, with 7 bases between them. CDR3 sequence: CASSLAGRNTGELFF. The CDR3 nucleotides read TGTGCCAGCAGCTTAGCCGGGAGGAACACCGGGGAGCTGTTTTTT.

This clonotype was counted at least ten times. The rearrangement links TRBV19 to TRBJ2-1; possible D gene TRBD1, 5 bases. The germline CDR1 and CDR2 sequences are LNHDA and SQIVND (reference sequence). The length of the CDR3 is 15 residues. Trimming removed 5 bases from V and 8 bases from J, with 19 bases in between. The CDR3 region is CASSSQGFAKHEQFF. CDR3 DNA sequence: TGTGCCAGTAGTTCGCAGGGATTTGCTAAGCATGAGCAGTTCTTC.

The table lists this clonotype with many counts. This chain uses TRBV6-4 with TRBJ2-1, with unresolved D. The CDR3 extends over 17 amino acids. Germline CDR1 reads MRHNA; CDR2 reads SNTAGT. V lost 0 bases and J 0 bases, leaving 12 bases between the germline ends. CDR3 region: CASSDSLAASSYNEQFF. In DNA, the CDR3 is TGTGCCAGCAGTGACTCGTTGGCAGCGAGCTCCTACAATGAGCAGTTCTTC.

This clonotype is classed as medium-sized. The chain recombines TRBV7-9 with TRBJ2-5; perhaps TRBD2 as D (6 bases). V lost 3 bases to trimming and J lost 4 bases, with 9 bases between them. The germline gives CDR1 SEHNR, CDR2 FQNEAQ (reference sequence). The CDR3 runs 13 residues. The CDR3 DNA reads TGTGCCAGCAGCTTCGGGGGTTCAGAGACCCAGTACTTC. It yields the protein CASSFGGSETQYF.

In its sample, this clonotype was seen many times. The chain is built from TRBV18 and TRBJ1-2; TRBD1 might be the D (5 bases). The V gene's germline CDR1 is KGHSH and CDR2 LQKENI. This CDR3 comprises 14 residues. V gave up 3 bases and J gave up 0 bases, with 8 bases separating them. The CDR3 loop is CASSPGRANYGYTF. CDR3 DNA: TGTGCCAGCTCACCGGGCAGGGCTAACTATGGCTACACCTTC.

At least ten counts were recorded for this clonotype. This chain links TRBV4-1 with TRBJ2-2; a weak D match, TRBD1 (5 bases). V shed 2 bases and J shed 6 bases, with 13 bases lying between them. Per germline, CDR1 MGHRA and CDR2 YSYEKL. The CDR3 runs 15 residues. CDR3 DNA sequence: TGCGCCAGCAGCCAAACGGGTCAGGGTGCCGGGGAGCTGTTTTTT. Protein product: CASSQTGQGAGELFF.

This clonotype was counted ten times or more. This rearrangement joins TRBV7-6 to TRBJ2-3, with D perhaps matching TRBD1 (5 bases). The germline V gene encodes CDR1 SGHVS and CDR2 FNYEAQ. V lost 5 bases and J 0 bases, leaving 15 bases between the germline ends. This CDR3 spans 16 amino acids. The CDR3 loop reads CASSVTQGFSTDTQYF. CDR3 sequence (DNA): TGTGCCAGCAGCGTCACTCAGGGCTTTAGCACAGATACGCAGTATTTT.

This clonotype was detected ten times or more. V usage is TRBV9 and J usage is TRBJ2-7; 9 bases match TRBD1. With V trimmed by 3 bases and J by 5 bases, 6 bases remained unmatched. There are 14 residues in the CDR3. Germline loops: CDR1 SGDLS, CDR2 YYNGEE. CDR3 protein: CASSGGTGLHEQYF. Here the CDR3 DNA reads TGTGCCAGCAGCGGGGGGACAGGGTTACACGAGCAGTACTTC.

This clonotype is classed as medium-sized. The chain has TRBV29-1 and TRBJ2-7; D possibly corresponds to TRBD1 (6 bases). V gave up 5 bases and J gave up 5 bases, with 13 bases separating them. This CDR3 has 12 residues. From germline, CDR1 is SQVTM and CDR2 ANQGSEA. CDR3 sequence (DNA): TGCAGCGTTCGGACAGATCTGGACGAGCAGTACTTC. As protein: CSVRTDLDEQYF.

At least ten counts were recorded for this clonotype. The rearrangement joins TRBV7-3 to TRBJ2-2; D possibly uses TRBD1 or TRBD2 (5 bases each). The CDR3 sequence is 15 residues long. Looked up from germline, CDR1 is SGHTA and CDR2 is FQGTGA. The germline V and J ends were trimmed by 6 bases and 5 bases, with 16 bases remaining between them. Here the CDR3 DNA reads TGTGCCAGCAGTTTGGGTGGGGGAGCAACCGGGGAGCTGTTTTTT. This gives the protein CASSLGGGATGELFF.

This clonotype has more than one count but fewer than ten. The chain is built from TRBV3-1 and TRBJ2-3; 8 bases are a match to TRBD1. The length of the CDR3 is 16 residues. Germline CDR1 and CDR2: LGHDT and YNNKEL (reference sequence). V lost 5 bases to trimming and J lost 2 bases; unmatched junction nucleotides: 9. In DNA, the CDR3 is TGTGCCAGCAGCACCGGACAGGGAGTCGACACAGATACGCAGTATTTT. This codes for CASSTGQGVDTDTQYF.

Many counts were recorded for this clonotype. The CDR3 reads CASSLYRTGSTGELFF. DNA for the CDR3: TGTGCCAGCAGCTTATACAGGACAGGGTCGACCGGGGAGCTGTTTTTT. The gene calls are TRBV7-8 and TRBJ2-2; 8 nucleotides line up with TRBD1. The CDR3 consists of 16 residues. With 2 bases clipped from V and 5 bases from J, the junction kept 7 bases outside the gene matches. Germline CDR1 reads SGHVS; CDR2 reads FQNEAQ. Full variable domain (missing parts from reference TRBV7-8 and TRBJ2-2): GAGVSQSPRYKVAKRGQDVALRCDPISGHVSLFWYQQALGQGPEFLTYFQNEAQLDKSGLPSDRFFAERPEGSVSTLKIQRTQQEDSAVYLCASSLYRTGSTGELFFGEGSRLTVL.

This clonotype was observed many times. The rearrangement links TRBV11-2 to TRBJ2-4; 9 bases agree with TRBD2. From germline, CDR1 is SGHAT and CDR2 FQNNGV. V lost 1 base, J lost 9 bases, and 7 bases stayed unmatched. The CDR3 is 15 amino acids. In nucleotides, the CDR3 is TGTGCCAGCAGCTTAGGGCGGGGGGGCCTAGTCATTCAGTACTTC. This sequence encodes CASSLGRGGLVIQYF.